This TCR beta chain comes out of a study of blood T cell repertoires in COVID-19. Study as a whole: The United States, Italy and Spain were the sources of the acute and convalescent COVID-19 samples. Sources were T cells, B-cell-depleted T cells, or PBMCs; the material itself was cDNA or gDNA.

In the authors' workflow: The authors estimated nucleated cell counts from reference gene primer amplification. Some clones are missing from TCRdb's copy, which holds only in-frame ones; the method was immunoSEQ multiplex PCR. V and J calls and clone size come straight from that table; D and trimming were deduced from the DNA. The sample includes 200,000 to 250,000 clones, 84% of them seen just once. The CDR3 consists of 16 residues. Germline loops: CDR1 SGHRS, CDR2 YFSETQ. Trimming took 2 bases from V and 1 from J, leaving 14 bases between them. This TCR was sampled from a woman aged 40 to 50 who had recovered from COVID-19. Sequenced sample: peripheral blood. This chain joins TRBV5-1 and TRBJ2-3, with D perhaps matching TRBD1 (6 bases). DNA for the CDR3: TGCGCCAGCAGCTTCGGTTCGACAGGAGGCACAGATACGCAGTATTTT. Translation: CASSFGSTGGTDTQYF.